This entry is about one TCR beta chain. The data were obtained in a study of cytomegalovirus exposure and HLA in healthy donors. Across the study: In a previous analysis, nearly 120 million unique TCR beta sequences were found from some 200 million T cells. As released early, the data held 85 million to 95 million unique TCRs from HLA-typed donors.

This CDR3 has 16 residues. PCR involved 60 Vbeta and 13 Jbeta primers. Measured with immunoSEQ multiplex PCR; TCRdb has only the in-frame clones, and not every one. The sample consists of around 120,000 clones, more than 65% of them appearing once. The material sequenced was PBMCs. This rearrangement joins TRBV12-2 to TRBJ2-3; the table's D gene call, TRBD2, was not cross checked with the DNA. TRBV12-2 counts as a pseudogene. This TCR derives from a human donor in good health. CDR3 nucleotide sequence: TGTGCAAGTCGCTTCCGAACTAGCGGGAGTACGGATACGCAGTATTTT. The encoded protein is CASRFRTSGSTDTQYF.